This entry is about one T cell receptor (beta chain). Its antigen is unidentified. TCR sequencing used cDNA made by reverse transcription of extracted RNA. Produced via immunoSEQ multiplex PCR; TCRdb's table is partial and in-frame only. The sample shows 90,000 to 120,000 clones, 58% of them seen only once. The source of the sample is a study of CD8+ T cells in alopecia areata. General study results and limits: For lesional scalp, especially alopecia totalis/universalis, clonality was higher than in normal scalp.

Trimming pared 0 bases from V and 10 bases from J, leaving 11 bases between. CDR1 is SGHRS, CDR2 YFSETQ, per germline. CDR3 length: 13 residues. The chain carries TRBV5-1 and TRBJ2-1, with TRBD1 as a possible D gene (6 bases). The specimen sequenced was NKG2D-low CD8+ T cells sorted from blood. This TCR was sampled from a human donor with alopecia areata. In DNA, the CDR3 is TGCGCCAGCAGCTTGGATGCAGGGGCAGAGCAGTTCTTC. Translating it yields CASSLDAGAEQFF.